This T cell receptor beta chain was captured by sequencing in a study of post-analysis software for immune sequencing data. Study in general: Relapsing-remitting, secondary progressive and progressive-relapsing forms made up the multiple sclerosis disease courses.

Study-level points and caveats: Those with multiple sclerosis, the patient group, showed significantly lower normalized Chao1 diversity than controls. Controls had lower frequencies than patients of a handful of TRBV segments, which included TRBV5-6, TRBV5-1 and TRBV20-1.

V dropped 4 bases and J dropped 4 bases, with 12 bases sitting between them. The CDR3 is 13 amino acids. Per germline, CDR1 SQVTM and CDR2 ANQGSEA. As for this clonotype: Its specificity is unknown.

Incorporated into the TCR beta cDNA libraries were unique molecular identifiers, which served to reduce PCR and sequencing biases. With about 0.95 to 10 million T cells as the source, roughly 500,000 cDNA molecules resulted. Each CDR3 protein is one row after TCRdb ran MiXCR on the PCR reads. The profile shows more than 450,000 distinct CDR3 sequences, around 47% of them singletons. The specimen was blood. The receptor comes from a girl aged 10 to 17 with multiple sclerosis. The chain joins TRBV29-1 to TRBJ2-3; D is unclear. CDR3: CSVALTVADTQYF. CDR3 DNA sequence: TGCAGCGTTGCCCTCACGGTGGCAGATACGCAGTATTTT.